Sequencing of this T cell receptor beta chain was carried out in a study of shared clonotypes between healthy human individuals. Regarding the study as a whole: Larger estimated richness was generally seen in naive subsets than in memory subsets. Unshared clonotypes carried lower generation probabilities than those common to all four donors. Clonotypes that were shared across a handful of donors made up around 5% of naive CD4 clonotypes.

Trimming removed 5 bases at V and 10 bases at J, with 25 bases between. Germline-derived CDR1 and CDR2 are SGHTA and FQGTGA. This CDR3 spans 16 amino acids. Concerning this clone itself: Its antigen is as yet unknown.

Free of recent acute infections or vaccinations, the donors were healthy HIV-negative adults. TCRdb keeps only in-frame clones here, not all; method: immunoSEQ multiplex PCR. The data contain millions of clones, 90% to 95% of them seen just once; the ten biggest clones take up 0.35% to 0.45%. The specimen sequenced was naive CD4+ T cells from PBMCs. The subset: CD45RA+ positively selected. The chain employs TRBV7-3 and TRBJ2-3; D gene ambiguous. This TCR was recovered from a man aged 18 to 29 in good health. Some clones in this sample may be carry-over from other donors' samples. CDR3 bases: TGTGCCAGCAGCCCATCGACCCTGAGAACGCTCGGACCGCAGTATTTT. Translated, it gives CASSPSTLRTLGPQYF.